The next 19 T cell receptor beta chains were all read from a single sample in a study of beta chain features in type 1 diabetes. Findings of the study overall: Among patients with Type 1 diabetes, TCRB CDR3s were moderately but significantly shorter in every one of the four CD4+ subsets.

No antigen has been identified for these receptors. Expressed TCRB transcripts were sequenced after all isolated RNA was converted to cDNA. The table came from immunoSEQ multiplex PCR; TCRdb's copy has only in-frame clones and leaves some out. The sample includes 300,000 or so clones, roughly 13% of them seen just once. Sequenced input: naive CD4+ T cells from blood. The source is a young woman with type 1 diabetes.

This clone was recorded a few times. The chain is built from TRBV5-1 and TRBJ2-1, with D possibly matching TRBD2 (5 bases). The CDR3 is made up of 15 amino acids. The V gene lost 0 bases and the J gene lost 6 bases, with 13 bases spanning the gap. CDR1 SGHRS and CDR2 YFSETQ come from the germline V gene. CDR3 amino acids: CASSLEVGKGNEQFF. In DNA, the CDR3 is TGCGCCAGCAGCTTGGAGGTCGGGAAGGGCAATGAGCAGTTCTTC.

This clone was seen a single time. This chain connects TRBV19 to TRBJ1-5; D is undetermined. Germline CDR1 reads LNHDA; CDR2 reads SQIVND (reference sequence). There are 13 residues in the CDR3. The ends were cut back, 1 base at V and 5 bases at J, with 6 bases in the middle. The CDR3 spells CASSIAVYQPQHF. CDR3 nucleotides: TGTGCCAGTAGTATAGCGGTCTATCAGCCCCAGCATTTT.

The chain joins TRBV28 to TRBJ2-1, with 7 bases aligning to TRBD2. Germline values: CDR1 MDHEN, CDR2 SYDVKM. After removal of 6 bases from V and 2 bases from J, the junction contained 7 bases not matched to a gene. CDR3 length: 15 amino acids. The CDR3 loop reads CASSVPGGPYNEQFF. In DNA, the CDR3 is TGTGCCAGCAGCGTCCCGGGGGGACCCTACAATGAGCAGTTCTTC.

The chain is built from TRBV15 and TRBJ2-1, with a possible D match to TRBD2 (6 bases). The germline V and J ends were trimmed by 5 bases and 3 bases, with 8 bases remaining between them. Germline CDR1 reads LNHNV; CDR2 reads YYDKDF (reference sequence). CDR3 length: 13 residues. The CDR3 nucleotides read TGTGCCACCAGCGGGACTCTCTACAATGAGCAGTTCTTC. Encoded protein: CATSGTLYNEQFF.

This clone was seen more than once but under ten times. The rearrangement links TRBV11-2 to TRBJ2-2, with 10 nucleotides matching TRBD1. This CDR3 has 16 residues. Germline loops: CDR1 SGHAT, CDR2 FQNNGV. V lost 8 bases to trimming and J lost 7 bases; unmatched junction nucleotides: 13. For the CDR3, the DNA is TGTGCCAGCTGGGCGAAGACAGGGGGCGCGAACGGGGAGCTGTTTTTT. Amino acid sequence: CASWAKTGGANGELFF. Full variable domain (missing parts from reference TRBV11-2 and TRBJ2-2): EAGVAQSPRYKIIEKRQSVAFWCNPISGHATLYWYQQILGQGPKLLIQFQNNGVVDDSQLPKDRFSAERLKGVDSTLKIQPAKLEDSAVYLCASWAKTGGANGELFFGEGSRLTVL.

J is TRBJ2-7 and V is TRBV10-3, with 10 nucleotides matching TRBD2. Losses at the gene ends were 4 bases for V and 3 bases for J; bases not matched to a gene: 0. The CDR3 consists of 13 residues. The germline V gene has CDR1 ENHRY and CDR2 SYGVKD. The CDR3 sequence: CAISGTSGYEQYF. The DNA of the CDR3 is TGTGCCATCAGTGGGACTAGCGGCTACGAGCAGTACTTC.

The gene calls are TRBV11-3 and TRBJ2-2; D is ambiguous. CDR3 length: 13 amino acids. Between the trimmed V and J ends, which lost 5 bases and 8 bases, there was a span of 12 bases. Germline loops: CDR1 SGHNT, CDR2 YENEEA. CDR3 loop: CASSPTVSGELFF. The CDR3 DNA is TGTGCCAGCAGCCCCACAGTATCAGGGGAGCTGTTTTTT.

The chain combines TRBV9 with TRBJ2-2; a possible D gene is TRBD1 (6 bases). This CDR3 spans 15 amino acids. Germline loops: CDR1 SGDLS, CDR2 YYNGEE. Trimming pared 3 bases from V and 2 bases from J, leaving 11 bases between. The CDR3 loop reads CASSARQANTGELFF. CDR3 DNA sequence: TGTGCCAGCAGCGCCAGACAGGCAAACACCGGGGAGCTGTTTTTT.

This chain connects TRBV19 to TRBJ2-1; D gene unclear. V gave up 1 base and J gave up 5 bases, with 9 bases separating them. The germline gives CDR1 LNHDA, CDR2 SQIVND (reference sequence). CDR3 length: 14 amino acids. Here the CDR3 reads CASSIVFPDNEQFF. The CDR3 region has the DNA TGTGCCAGTAGTATAGTCTTCCCGGACAATGAGCAGTTCTTC.

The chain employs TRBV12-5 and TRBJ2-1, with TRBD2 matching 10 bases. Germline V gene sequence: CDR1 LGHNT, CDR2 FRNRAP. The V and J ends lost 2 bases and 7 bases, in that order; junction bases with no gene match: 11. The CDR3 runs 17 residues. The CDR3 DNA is TGTGCTAGTGGTTTGACCCCCAGCGGGAGGGCCGGGAATGAGCAGTTCTTC. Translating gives CASGLTPSGRAGNEQFF.

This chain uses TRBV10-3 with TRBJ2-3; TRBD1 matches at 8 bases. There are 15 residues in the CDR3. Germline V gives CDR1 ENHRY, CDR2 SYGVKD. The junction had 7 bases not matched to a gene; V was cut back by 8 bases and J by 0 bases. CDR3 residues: CAIGATGGSTDTQYF. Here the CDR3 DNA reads TGTGCCATCGGGGCCACAGGGGGTAGCACAGATACGCAGTATTTT.

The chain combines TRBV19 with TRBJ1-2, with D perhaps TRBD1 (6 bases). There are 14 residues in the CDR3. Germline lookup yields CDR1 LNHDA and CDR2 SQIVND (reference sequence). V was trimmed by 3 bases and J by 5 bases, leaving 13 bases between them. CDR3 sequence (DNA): TGTGCCAGTAGTATCCCACAGGGCCTGTATGGCTACACCTTC. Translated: CASSIPQGLYGYTF.

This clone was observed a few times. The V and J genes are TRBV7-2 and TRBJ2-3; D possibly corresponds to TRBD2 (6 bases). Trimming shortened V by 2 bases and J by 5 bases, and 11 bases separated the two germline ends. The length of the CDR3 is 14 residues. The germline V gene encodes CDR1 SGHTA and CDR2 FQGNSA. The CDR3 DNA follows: TGTGCCAGCAGCTTAAGTCAGGGAGGAGATACGCAGTATTTT. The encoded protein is CASSLSQGGDTQYF.

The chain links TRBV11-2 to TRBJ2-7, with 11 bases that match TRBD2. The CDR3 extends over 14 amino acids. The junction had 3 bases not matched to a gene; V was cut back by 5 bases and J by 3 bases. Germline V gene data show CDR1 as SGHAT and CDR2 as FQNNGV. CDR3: CASSMTSGVYEQYF. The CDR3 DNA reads TGTGCCAGCAGCATGACTAGCGGGGTCTACGAGCAGTACTTC.

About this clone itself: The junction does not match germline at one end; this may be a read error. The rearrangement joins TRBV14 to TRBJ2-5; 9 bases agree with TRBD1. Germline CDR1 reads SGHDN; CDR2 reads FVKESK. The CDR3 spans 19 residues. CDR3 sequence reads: CASSQDEVEVWDREEPQYF. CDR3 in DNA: TGTGCCAGCAGCCAAGATGAGGTGGAGGTTTGGGACAGGGAAGAGCCCCAGTACTTC.

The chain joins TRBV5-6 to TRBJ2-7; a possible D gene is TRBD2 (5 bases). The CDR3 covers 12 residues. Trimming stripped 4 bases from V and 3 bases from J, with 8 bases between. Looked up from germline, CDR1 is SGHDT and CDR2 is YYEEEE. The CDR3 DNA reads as TGTGCCAGCAGCACGGGAAACTACGAGCAGTACGTC. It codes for CASSTGNYEQYV.

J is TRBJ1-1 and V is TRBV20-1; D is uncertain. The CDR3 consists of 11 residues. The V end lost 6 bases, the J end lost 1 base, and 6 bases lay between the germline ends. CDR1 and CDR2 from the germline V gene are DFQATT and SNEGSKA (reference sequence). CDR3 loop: CSAPRNTEAFF. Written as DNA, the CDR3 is TGCAGTGCCCCCCGGAACACTGAAGCTTTCTTT.

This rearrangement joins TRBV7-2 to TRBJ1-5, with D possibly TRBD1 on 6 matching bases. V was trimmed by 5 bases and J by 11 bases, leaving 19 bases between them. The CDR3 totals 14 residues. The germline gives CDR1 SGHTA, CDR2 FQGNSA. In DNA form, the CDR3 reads TGTGCCAGCAGCCCCAGGGGACAAGTTAGGGCCCAGCATTTT. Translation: CASSPRGQVRAQHF.

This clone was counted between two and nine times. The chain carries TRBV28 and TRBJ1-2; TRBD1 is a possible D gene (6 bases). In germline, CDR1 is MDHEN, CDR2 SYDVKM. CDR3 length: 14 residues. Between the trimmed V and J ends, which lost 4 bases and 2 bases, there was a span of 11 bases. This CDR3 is CASSSGTPNYGYTF. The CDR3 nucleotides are TGTGCCAGCAGTTCCGGGACACCCAACTATGGCTACACCTTC.